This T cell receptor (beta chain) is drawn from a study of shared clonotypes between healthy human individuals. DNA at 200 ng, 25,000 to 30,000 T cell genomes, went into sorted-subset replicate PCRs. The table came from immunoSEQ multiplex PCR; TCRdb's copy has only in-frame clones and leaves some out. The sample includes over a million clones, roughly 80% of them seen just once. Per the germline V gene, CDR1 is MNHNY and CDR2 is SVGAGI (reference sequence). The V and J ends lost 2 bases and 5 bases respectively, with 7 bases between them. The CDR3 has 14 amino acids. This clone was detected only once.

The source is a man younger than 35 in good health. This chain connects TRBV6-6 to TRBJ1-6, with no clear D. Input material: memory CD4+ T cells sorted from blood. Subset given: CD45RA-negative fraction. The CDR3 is CASSYRGNNSPLHF. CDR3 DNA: TGTGCCAGCAGTTACCGGGGAAATAATTCACCCCTCCACTTT.